The 28 T cell receptor beta chains below come from one sample, sequenced in a study of CD8 T cells in ankylosing spondylitis (dated by TCRdb to 2015 to 2018). Library construction relied on 5' RACE. TCRdb shows the sequencer as Illumina HiSeq 2500. The public reads were reprocessed in TCRdb via fastp at Q25 and MiXCR, keeping in-frame beta chains. Identical CDR3 proteins give one entry, which carries the most common genes and DNA. For this sample there are about 320,000 distinct CDR3 sequences; 11% appear just once. The leading ten clones occupy about 10% of the sample. Sample: blood, either unsorted or a sorted T cell fraction (not recorded which). The receptors originated from a female donor with ankylosing spondylitis or in good health (not recorded which).

The CDR3 DNA sequence: TGTGCCAGCAGTATTATGAACTCTGGGGCCAACGTCCTGACTTTC. Translation: CASSIMNSGANVLTF. This chain uses TRBV25-1 with TRBJ2-6; D unclear. V was cut by 5 bases and J by 0 bases, with 8 bases left in between. This CDR3 contains 15 residues. CDR1 is MGHDK, CDR2 SYGVNS, per germline. Variable domain in full (rest from reference TRBV25-1 and TRBJ2-6): EADIYQTPRYLVIGTGKKITLECSQTMGHDKMYWYQQDPGMELHLIHYSYGVNSTEKGDLSSESTVSRIRTEHFPLTLESARPSHTSQYLCASSIMNSGANVLTFGAGSRLTVL.

This clonotype was observed a handful of times. V and J are TRBV5-1 and TRBJ1-6; D gene unclear. V lost 4 bases to trimming and J lost 3 bases, with 8 bases between them. This CDR3 is 14 amino acids long. CDR1 is SGHRS, CDR2 YFSETQ, per germline. CDR3 sequence: CASSLAYYNSPLHF. For the CDR3, the DNA is TGCGCCAGCAGCCTCGCCTACTATAATTCACCCCTCCACTTT.

This clonotype was observed a few times. This chain uses TRBV7-2 with TRBJ2-6; D possibly uses TRBD1 or TRBD2 (6 bases each). Germline V CDR1 and CDR2: SGHTA, FQGNSA. Trimming stripped 7 bases from V and 1 base from J, with 14 bases between. The CDR3 covers 16 residues. Here the CDR3 reads CASTSTGLSGANVLTF. The CDR3, as DNA: TGTGCCAGCACCTCGACAGGACTATCTGGGGCCAACGTCCTGACTTTC.

This clonotype was found many times. This rearrangement joins TRBV12-5 to TRBJ2-2; D remains ambiguous. This CDR3 region has 15 residues. The germline gives CDR1 LGHNT, CDR2 FRNRAP. Between the trimmed V and J ends, which lost 2 bases and 4 bases, there was a span of 11 bases. This CDR3 is CASGLKVDGTGELFF. The CDR3 nucleotides are TGTGCTAGTGGTTTGAAGGTAGACGGCACCGGGGAGCTGTTTTTT.

This clonotype was counted many times. The V gene is TRBV20-1, the J gene TRBJ2-3, with TRBD2 matching 11 bases. There are 14 residues in the CDR3. Germline CDR1 reads DFQATT; CDR2 reads SNEGSKA (reference sequence). Germline trimming cut 5 bases from V and 5 bases from J; bases unmatched to any gene: 6. CDR3 sequence: CSAALAGVVDTQYF. The CDR3 coding sequence is TGCAGTGCTGCACTAGCGGGAGTGGTAGATACGCAGTATTTT.

This clonotype has at least ten counts. The chain links TRBV7-9 to TRBJ1-6; tentative D call: TRBD1 (6 bases). In germline, CDR1 is SEHNR, CDR2 FQNEAQ (reference sequence). V lost 2 bases and J 8 bases, leaving 13 bases between the germline ends. The CDR3 sequence is 15 residues long. CDR3 nucleotide sequence: TGTGCCAGCAGCTTAACCCAGGGGACGGATTCACCCCTCCACTTT. As protein: CASSLTQGTDSPLHF.

This clonotype has ten or more counts. V and J are TRBV12-3 or TRBV12-4 and TRBJ1-1, with D hard to call. V lost 6 bases and J lost 8, with 13 bases in between. This CDR3 spans 12 amino acids. CDR3 nucleotide sequence: TGTGCCAGCAGACTACGATCGACCGAAGCTTTCTTT. Protein: CASRLRSTEAFF.

This clonotype was detected many times. The V gene is TRBV7-8, the J gene TRBJ1-5; possibly TRBD1 for D (5 bases). There are 16 residues in the CDR3. The V end was cut by 3 bases, the J end by 4 bases, with 16 bases between. The germline gives CDR1 SGHVS, CDR2 FQNEAQ. The CDR3 here is CASSFGSGQVNQPQHF. In DNA form, the CDR3 reads TGTGCCAGCAGCTTCGGGTCGGGGCAGGTTAATCAGCCCCAGCATTTT.

CDR3 residues: CASRIPGQGSDGYTF. CDR3 coding DNA: TGTGCCAGCAGGATTCCGGGACAGGGATCTGATGGCTACACCTTC. V gene TRBV28 combines with J gene TRBJ1-2, with 9 nucleotides matching TRBD1. Germline trimming cut 6 bases from V and 6 bases from J; bases unmatched to any gene: 11. The V gene's germline CDR1 is MDHEN and CDR2 SYDVKM. The length of the CDR3 is 15 residues.

This clonotype was recorded at least ten times. The rearrangement joins TRBV7-2 to TRBJ2-3, with D uncertain. Germline lookup yields CDR1 SGHTA and CDR2 FQGNSA. This CDR3 is built from 16 residues. The germline V and J ends were trimmed by 3 bases and 5 bases, with 18 bases remaining between them. The CDR3 DNA reads as TGTGCCAGCAGCTTCAGGAGATGGGGATCCGGAGATACGCAGTATTTT. Its protein product is CASSFRRWGSGDTQYF.

This clonotype was detected ten times or more. The chain couples TRBV19 to TRBJ1-1; D is perhaps TRBD1 (6 bases). The CDR3 is 12 amino acids. The V gene's germline CDR1 is LNHDA and CDR2 SQIVND (reference sequence). V lost 4 bases to trimming and J lost 6 bases, with 9 bases between them. The CDR3: CASSRDIAEAFF. CDR3 DNA: TGTGCCAGTAGTAGGGACATCGCTGAAGCTTTCTTT.

This clonotype came up a few times. This chain connects TRBV7-2 to TRBJ2-3; no firm D call. Germline values: CDR1 SGHTA, CDR2 FQGNSA. Trimming took 1 base from V and 5 from J, leaving 10 bases between them. The CDR3 is 14 amino acids. The chain's CDR3 is CASSLEPTRDTQYF. The CDR3, as DNA: TGTGCCAGCAGCTTAGAACCCACCCGAGATACGCAGTATTTT.

In regard to this clonotype: Given a much more abundant clone one base away, this may be a read error. The missing conserved phenylalanine or tryptophan at the end of this CDR3 makes a read error likely. V usage is TRBV12-3 or TRBV12-4 and J usage is TRBJ2-7, with TRBD2 matching 9 bases. V lost 5 bases, J lost 4 bases, and 0 bases stayed unmatched. CDR3 length: 12 residues. Here the CDR3 reads CASSTSGYEQYL. The CDR3 DNA reads as TGTGCCAGCAGTACTAGCGGGTACGAGCAGTACTTG.

Ten or more counts support this clonotype. The rearrangement uses TRBV28 and TRBJ1-2; D is perhaps TRBD1 (6 bases). Looked up from germline, CDR1 is MDHEN and CDR2 is SYDVKM. The CDR3 sequence is 15 residues long. Trimming took 2 bases from V and 4 from J, leaving 14 bases between them. Written as DNA, the CDR3 is TGTGCCAGCAGTTTAGACGACAGGAGCCTCTATGGCTACACCTTC. Its protein is CASSLDDRSLYGYTF.

This clonotype was counted ten times or more. The chain has TRBV7-2 and TRBJ2-3; the D gene could be TRBD1 or TRBD2 (5 bases each). Trimming took 0 bases from V and 0 from J, leaving 13 bases between them. The CDR3 sequence is 17 residues long. CDR1 SGHTA and CDR2 FQGNSA come from the germline V gene. CDR3 amino acids: CASSLAGVPSSTDTQYF. For the CDR3, the DNA is TGTGCCAGCAGCTTAGCGGGGGTCCCATCTAGCACAGATACGCAGTATTTT.

This clonotype was counted ten times or more. This sequence joins TRBV5-1 and TRBJ2-3; TRBD1 aligns across 7 bases. V was pared by 0 bases and J by 4 bases, with 5 bases of the junction left unmatched. Germline CDR1 SGHRS, CDR2 YFSETQ. This CDR3 comprises 15 residues. The CDR3 here is CASSLEGGAPDTQYF. CDR3 nucleotide sequence: TGCGCCAGCAGCTTGGAAGGGGGCGCGCCAGATACGCAGTATTTT.

This clonotype was recorded at least ten times. CDR3 region: CAWMGPDTGELFF. CDR3 sequence (DNA): TGTGCCTGGATGGGACCAGACACCGGGGAGCTGTTTTTT. The rearrangement links TRBV30 to TRBJ2-2; D is perhaps TRBD1 or TRBD2 (5 bases each). CDR1 GTSNPN and CDR2 SVGIG come from the germline V gene (reference sequence). Trimming left V 4 bases short and J 3 bases short, with 9 bases between. The CDR3 covers 13 residues. Drawing the rest from reference TRBV30 and TRBJ2-2, the complete variable domain is SQTIHQWPATLVQPVGSPLSLECTVEGTSNPNLYWYRQAAGRGLQLLFYSVGIGQISSEVPQNLSASRPQDRQFILSSKKLLLSDSGFYLCAWMGPDTGELFFGEGSRLTVL.

In its sample, this clonotype was seen many times. The genes are TRBV29-1 and TRBJ2-3, with a possible D match to TRBD2 (5 bases). CDR1 and CDR2 from the germline V gene are SQVTM and ANQGSEA. V was cut by 6 bases and J by 6 bases, with 16 bases left in between. This CDR3 spans 13 amino acids. In nucleotides, the CDR3 is TGCAGCGTGGCCTCCCTAGCTGCCGATACGCAGTATTTT. This encodes CSVASLAADTQYF.

About this clonotype: The conserved phenylalanine or tryptophan is not found at the CDR3 terminus, so this likely reflects a read error. The CDR3 here is CASSPPGAATDTQYL. The DNA for the CDR3 is TGTGCCAGCAGCCCCCCAGGGGCCGCGACAGATACGCAGTATCTT. This chain uses TRBV28 with TRBJ2-3, with D perhaps TRBD1 (6 bases). V was clipped by 6 bases and J by 3 bases, with 16 bases between them. In germline, CDR1 is MDHEN, CDR2 SYDVKM. The CDR3 is 15 amino acids.

The sample holds many counts of this clonotype. V usage is TRBV10-3 and J usage is TRBJ2-1; D uncertain. CDR1 is ENHRY, CDR2 SYGVKD, per germline. V lost 5 bases and J lost 10, with 18 bases in between. The CDR3 loop spans 14 amino acids. As DNA, the CDR3 is TGTGCCATCAGTCCCCCTTCAGGCCTGGGGGAGCAGTTCTTC. It yields the protein CAISPPSGLGEQFF.

The sample holds a few counts of this clonotype. V is TRBV6-5 and J is TRBJ1-1; the D is unclear. This CDR3 contains 14 residues. Trimming removed 1 base at V and 4 bases at J, with 10 bases between. Germline-derived CDR1 and CDR2 are MNHEY and SVGAGI. CDR3 sequence (DNA): TGTGCCAGCAGTTACTTACCGCAGGTCACTGAAGCTTTCTTT. This encodes CASSYLPQVTEAFF.

The V gene is TRBV5-5, the J gene TRBJ1-1; TRBD1 agrees at 8 bases. This CDR3 has 16 amino acids. Trimming cost V 2 bases and J 2 bases; bases outside gene matches: 8. In germline, CDR1 is SGHKS, CDR2 YYEKEE (reference sequence). Written as DNA, the CDR3 is TGTGCCAGCAGCTTTAGCAGGGACAGGATAAACACTGAAGCTTTCTTT. It yields the protein CASSFSRDRINTEAFF. The variable domain in full, with the rest retrieved from reference TRBV5-5 and TRBJ1-1, is DAGVTQSPTHLIKTRGQQVTLRCSPISGHKSVSWYQQVLGQGPQFIFQYYEKEERGRGNFPDRFSARQFPNYSSELNVNALLLGDSALYLCASSFSRDRINTEAFFGQGTRLTVV.

This rearrangement joins TRBV12-3 or TRBV12-4 to TRBJ2-7; D uncertain. Trimming left V 5 bases short and J 2 bases short, with 13 bases between. The CDR3 has 14 amino acids. CDR3 amino acids: CASSTTLSPYEQYF. The CDR3 DNA follows: TGTGCCAGCAGTACGACGCTTTCCCCCTACGAGCAGTACTTC.

The sample holds many counts of this clonotype. The junction and the germline gene differ at one end; a read error may be behind it. This chain connects TRBV7-2 to TRBJ2-5, with D perhaps matching TRBD2 (5 bases). Germline V gives CDR1 SGHTA, CDR2 FQGNSA. This CDR3 has 16 residues. The CDR3 sequence: CASSYGSATSQGTQYF. CDR3 in DNA: TGTGCCAGCAGTTACGGTAGCGCGACCTCTCAAGGGACCCAGTACTTC.

This clonotype came up a few times. J is TRBJ2-1 and V is TRBV11-2; tentative D call: TRBD2 (5 bases). Germline V gives CDR1 SGHAT, CDR2 FQNNGV. The V end was cut by 0 bases, the J end by 0 bases, with 18 bases between. The CDR3 runs 19 residues. In DNA form, the CDR3 reads TGTGCCAGCAGCTTAGATAAACTAGGGCACTCGAGCTCCTACAATGAGCAGTTCTTC. Translation gives CASSLDKLGHSSSYNEQFF.

The rearrangement joins TRBV19 to TRBJ1-5, with a weak D call TRBD1 (5 bases). Trimming left V 6 bases short and J 4 bases short, with 16 bases between. The CDR3 is 15 residues long. In germline, CDR1 is LNHDA, CDR2 SQIVND (reference sequence). For the CDR3, the DNA is TGTGCCAGTAGACAAGGGACTTTGAGTAATCAGCCCCAGCATTTT. Protein: CASRQGTLSNQPQHF. Complete variable domain (other parts from reference TRBV19 and TRBJ1-5): DGGITQSPKYLFRKEGQNVTLSCEQNLNHDAMYWYRQDPGQGLRLIYYSQIVNDFQKGDIAEGYSVSREKKESFPLTVTSAQKNPTAFYLCASRQGTLSNQPQHFGDGTRLSIL.

This clonotype was counted many times. J is TRBJ2-4 and V is TRBV20-1, with D maybe TRBD2 (6 bases). V lost 3 bases to trimming and J lost 0 bases, with 15 bases between them. Germline V gene lookup returns CDR1 DFQATT and CDR2 SNEGSKA (reference sequence). The CDR3 is 16 residues long. CDR3 residues: CSARAPMGLAKNIQYF. In DNA form, the CDR3 reads TGCAGTGCTAGGGCCCCCATGGGACTAGCCAAAAACATTCAGTACTTC.

This clonotype came up a few times. The gene calls are TRBV27 and TRBJ2-7; D gene unclear. V lost 2 bases and J 1 base, leaving 6 bases between the germline ends. The CDR3 totals 13 residues. CDR1 and CDR2 (germline): MNHEY, SMNVEV (reference sequence). The CDR3 nucleotides are TGTGCCAGCAGTTTACTCCCTTCCTACGAGCAGTACTTC. Its translation is CASSLLPSYEQYF.